The rows below give T cell receptor beta chains drawn from one sample of a study of CD8 T cells in ankylosing spondylitis. TCRdb re-derived calls from the 5' RACE reads in MiXCR, one entry per CDR3 protein. Here the sample spans approximately 100,000 distinct CDR3 sequences, roughly 8% being singletons. The sample comprised blood, either unsorted or a sorted T cell fraction (not recorded which). All receptors derive from a male donor with ankylosing spondylitis or in good health (not recorded which). The CDR3 runs from the conserved cysteine through the conserved F or W. The D gene is left open where the match is weak. Some rows mark clone size as missing; the rest say once, few, many or name a class of expanded clone.

j_call,v_call,cdr3_length,d_call,clone_size,cdr3_aa,cdr3_nt
TRBJ2-7,TRBV29-1,13,TRBD1,few,CVEDLSDRDEQYF,TGCGTTGAAGATCTTTCGGACAGGGACGAGCAGTACTTC
TRBJ2-2,TRBV12-3/TRBV12-4,19,TRBD2,NA,CTSSPRPPPSGRRVGELFF,TGTACCAGCAGTCCACGCCCCCCTCCTAGCGGGAGAAGGGTCGGGGAGCTGTTTTTT
TRBJ2-1,TRBV20-1,16,TRBD2,many,CSARDFRTSAYNEQFF,TGCAGTGCTAGAGATTTTCGGACTAGCGCATACAATGAGCAGTTCTTC
TRBJ1-1,TRBV29-1,13,NA,many,CSVEGGAWTEAFF,TGCAGCGTTGAGGGGGGCGCTTGGACTGAAGCTTTCTTT
TRBJ2-1,TRBV12-3/TRBV12-4,15,TRBD2,many,CASSRLAGLNNEQFF,TGTGCCAGCAGTCGACTAGCGGGGCTGAACAATGAGCAGTTCTTC
TRBJ2-1,TRBV7-6,12,NA,NA,CASSLGLYEQFF,TGTGCCAGCAGCTTAGGGTTGTATGAGCAGTTCTTC
TRBJ1-1,TRBV6-2/TRBV6-3,14,NA,many,CASNGYQFDTEAFF,TGTGCCAGCAATGGATACCAATTCGACACTGAAGCTTTCTTT
TRBJ2-2,TRBV24-1,16,TRBD2,many,CATHLLAGVSTGELFF,TGTGCCACCCATCTTTTAGCGGGAGTGAGCACCGGGGAGCTGTTTTTT
TRBJ1-5,TRBV12-3/TRBV12-4,14,NA,many,CASSSGLVGQPQHF,TGTGCCAGCAGTTCGGGCCTCGTGGGACAGCCCCAGCATTTT
TRBJ2-3,TRBV29-1,13,TRBD1,NA,CSGDRVDTDTQYF,TGCAGCGGGGACAGGGTTGATACAGATACGCAGTATTTT
TRBJ2-1,TRBV29-1,11,TRBD1,many,CSVDRDRGPGF,TGCAGCGTCGACCGGGACAGGGGGCCAGGGTTC
TRBJ2-1,TRBV11-2,16,TRBD2,many,CASSWGTTVRVGEQFF,TGTGCCAGCAGCTGGGGGACTACCGTCAGGGTGGGTGAGCAGTTCTTC
TRBJ2-1,TRBV12-3/TRBV12-4,15,TRBD2,many,CASSELAGHVREQFF,TGTGCCAGCAGTGAACTAGCGGGCCACGTGAGGGAGCAGTTCTTC
TRBJ2-6,TRBV11-2,15,NA,NA,CASGGGPRGANVLTF,TGTGCCAGCGGGGGGGGCCCCAGAGGGGCCAACGTCCTGACTTTC
TRBJ1-2,TRBV7-2,14,NA,many,CASSLEGRVYGYTF,TGTGCCAGCAGCTTGGAGGGGCGAGTCTATGGCTACACCTTC
TRBJ1-2,TRBV7-9,13,NA,many,CASSLPHPHGYTF,TGTGCCAGCAGCTTACCCCACCCACATGGCTACACCTTC
TRBJ1-2,TRBV21-1,14,NA,many,CASSKDPGNYGYTF,TGTGCCAGCAGCAAAGACCCGGGGAACTATGGCTACACCTTC
TRBJ2-3,TRBV5-5,15,NA,medium-sized,CASSLGRGSTDTQYF,TGTGCCAGCAGCTTGGGACGGGGATCCACAGATACGCAGTATTTT
TRBJ2-3,TRBV7-3,13,NA,many,CASSLMGTDTQYF,TGTGCCAGCAGCTTAATGGGCACAGATACGCAGTATTTT
TRBJ2-3,TRBV29-1,13,NA,many,CSVEEGGDYTQYF,TGCAGCGTTGAAGAAGGGGGGGACTATACGCAGTATTTT
TRBJ1-1,TRBV20-1,15,NA,many,CSANIRVIGNTEAFF,TGCAGTGCTAACATCAGGGTGATAGGGAACACTGAAGCTTTCTTT
TRBJ1-1,TRBV27,15,TRBD1,many,CASTLTGGAGTEAFF,TGTGCCAGCACCCTGACAGGGGGCGCGGGAACTGAAGCTTTCTTT
TRBJ2-7,TRBV20-1,14,NA,many,CSAQSGYYPYEQYF,TGCAGTGCTCAGAGCGGTTACTATCCCTACGAGCAGTACTTC
TRBJ2-7,TRBV6-1,15,TRBD1,many,CASRRTGTGVYEQYF,TGTGCCAGCAGGAGGACCGGGACAGGGGTATACGAGCAGTACTTC
TRBJ1-6,TRBV2,14,TRBD1,many,CASRRDRVNSPLHF,TGTGCCAGCCGTCGGGACAGGGTGAATTCACCCCTCCACTTT
TRBJ2-1,TRBV10-2,16,TRBD2,many,CASRPASGRSYNEQFF,TGCGCCAGCAGACCGGCTAGCGGGAGAAGCTACAATGAGCAGTTCTTC
TRBJ1-1,TRBV12-3/TRBV12-4,13,NA,many,CASSLSGGTEAFF,TGTGCCAGCAGTCTCAGCGGTGGGACTGAAGCTTTCTTT
TRBJ1-1,TRBV5-1,13,NA,many,CASSRDGNTEAFF,TGCGCCAGCAGCCGAGACGGAAACACTGAAGCTTTCTTT
TRBJ1-5,TRBV6-2/TRBV6-3,15,TRBD1,many,CASSYLDRGKQPQHF,TGTGCCAGCAGTTATTTGGACAGGGGGAAACAGCCCCAGCATTTT
TRBJ2-1,TRBV29-1,11,NA,many,CSVESGYEQFF,TGCAGCGTTGAGTCGGGATATGAGCAGTTCTTC
TRBJ1-2,TRBV2,11,TRBD1,many,CASRDRVTHTF,TGTGCCAGCAGGGACAGGGTGACGCACACCTTC
TRBJ2-5,TRBV20-1,14,TRBD1,many,CSAVRDRNMETQYF,TGCAGTGCTGTCCGGGACAGGAACATGGAGACCCAGTACTTC
TRBJ2-1,TRBV4-3,18,TRBD2,many,CASSQDLLAGSSYNEQFF,TGCGCCAGCAGCCAAGATCTCCTAGCGGGGAGCTCCTACAATGAGCAGTTCTTC
TRBJ2-1,TRBV6-5,16,TRBD2,many,CASSWSSGSSYNEQFF,TGTGCCAGCAGTTGGTCTAGCGGGAGTTCCTACAATGAGCAGTTCTTC
TRBJ1-2,TRBV9,14,NA,many,CASSADTGPYGYTF,TGTGCCAGCAGCGCCGATACGGGGCCCTATGGCTACACCTTC
TRBJ2-1,TRBV7-2,14,NA,NA,CASSSEGSYNEQFF,TGTGCCAGCAGCTCAGAGGGCTCCTACAATGAGCAGTTCTTC
TRBJ2-5,TRBV6-2/TRBV6-3,11,NA,many,CASSRGETQYF,TGTGCCAGCAGCCGGGGGGAGACCCAGTACTTC
TRBJ2-2,TRBV20-1,15,TRBD2,NA,CSARGGLPYTGELFF,TGCAGTGCTAGAGGGGGACTACCCTACACCGGGGAGCTGTTTTTT